This T cell receptor (beta chain) appears in the sequencing data of a study of molecular identifiers for immune sequencing clone quantification. Previously reported methods and listed TCR primers produced the bulk TCR libraries. Each CDR3 protein is one row after TCRdb ran MiXCR on the PCR reads. Of more than 450,000 distinct CDR3 sequences in the sample, roughly 26% were seen once. Remarks on this clonotype: The junction and the germline gene differ at one end; a read error may be behind it.

The CDR3 extends over 15 amino acids. Germline V gene sequence: CDR1 SGHRS, CDR2 YFSETQ. The chain links TRBV5-1 to TRBJ1-1, with D tentatively TRBD1 (5 bases). Sequences were obtained from naive CD8+ T cells from blood, with Jurkat cell RNA spiked in. The subset here: FACS-sorted CD8+CD4-CCR7+CD45RA+ naive T cells. The receptor was derived from a human donor in good health. Some libraries in this study had Jurkat cell RNA spiked in. The CDR3 DNA is TGCGCCAGCAGCTTGGGGAGTCGGGGGTACACTGAAGCTCTCTTT. Its translation: CASSLGSRGYTEALF.